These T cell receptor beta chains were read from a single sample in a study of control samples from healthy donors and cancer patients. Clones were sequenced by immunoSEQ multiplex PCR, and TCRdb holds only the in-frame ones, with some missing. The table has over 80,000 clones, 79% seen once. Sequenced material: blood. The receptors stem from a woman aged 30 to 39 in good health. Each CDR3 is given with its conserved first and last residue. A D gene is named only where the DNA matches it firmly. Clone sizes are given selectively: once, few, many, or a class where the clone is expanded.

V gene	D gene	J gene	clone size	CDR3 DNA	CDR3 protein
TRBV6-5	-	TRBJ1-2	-	TGTGCCAGCAGGGGGGAGGCAGAGAACTATGGCTACACCTTC	CASRGEAENYGYTF
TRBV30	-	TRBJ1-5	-	TGTGCCTGGCTGGGGCAGGGATCTCAGCCCCAGCATTTT	CAWLGQGSQPQHF
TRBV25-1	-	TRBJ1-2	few	TGTGCCAGCAGCCGTGGAGGGGTAAGTGTTTATGGCTACACCTTC	CASSRGGVSVYGYTF
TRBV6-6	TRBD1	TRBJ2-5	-	TGTGCCAGCAGTTGGGACAGGGACGAGACCCAGTACTTC	CASSWDRDETQYF
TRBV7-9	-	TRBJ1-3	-	TGTGCCAGCAGCTACCCTCAACAAAACTCTGGAAACACCATATATTTT	CASSYPQQNSGNTIYF
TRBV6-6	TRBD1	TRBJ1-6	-	TGTGCCAGCAGTTTGCAGGGGGCAGATAATTCACCCCTCCACTTT	CASSLQGADNSPLHF
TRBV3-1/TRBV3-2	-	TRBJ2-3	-	TGTGCCAGCAGCCGTGGGACTTTGGGTTGGGTGGATACGCAGTATTTT	CASSRGTLGWVDTQYF
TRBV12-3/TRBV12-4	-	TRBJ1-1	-	TGTGCCAGCAGTCGAGGACAGTTTGAAGCTTTCTTT	CASSRGQFEAFF
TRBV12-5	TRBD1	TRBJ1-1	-	TGTGCTAGTGGTCCGCCCCCGATGACAGGGGCCGGGGCTGAAGCTTTCTTT	CASGPPPMTGAGAEAFF
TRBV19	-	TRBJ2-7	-	TGTGCCAGTAGTATTGAGATTTCCTACGAGCAGTACTTC	CASSIEISYEQYF
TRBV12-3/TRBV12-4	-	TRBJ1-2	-	TGTGCCAGCAGTTTAAGGGACTCCGGCTACACCTTC	CASSLRDSGYTF
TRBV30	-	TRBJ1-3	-	TGTGCCTGGAGTGTCAACAGGGGAAACACCATATATTTT	CAWSVNRGNTIYF
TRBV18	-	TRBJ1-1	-	TGTGCCAGCTCAACGGGGGTTTCGATTATGAACACTGAAGCTTTCTTT	CASSTGVSIMNTEAFF
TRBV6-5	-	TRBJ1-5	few	TGTGCCAGCAGTAGGCAGCCCAATCAGCCCCAGCATTTT	CASSRQPNQPQHF
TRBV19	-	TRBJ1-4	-	TGTGCCAGTAGTACGAAAACCCTCGGAACTAATGAAAAACTGTTTTTT	CASSTKTLGTNEKLFF
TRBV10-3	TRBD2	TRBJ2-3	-	TGTGCCATCAGTGCGGCTAGCGGGGGATCTACAGATACGCAGTATTTT	CAISAASGGSTDTQYF
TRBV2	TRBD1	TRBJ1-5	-	TGTGCCAGCAATTTACAGGGGAATCAGCCCCAGCATTTT	CASNLQGNQPQHF
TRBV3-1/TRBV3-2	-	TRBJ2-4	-	TGTGCCAGCAGCCAAGGCAGGATAGCCAAAAACATTCAGTACTTC	CASSQGRIAKNIQYF
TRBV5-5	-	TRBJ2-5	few	TGTGCCAGCAGCTTCGAGGGGCGGGGTGAGACCCAGTACTTC	CASSFEGRGETQYF
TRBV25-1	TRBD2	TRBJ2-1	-	TGTGCCAGCAGTTTCCCGGGGGGGGTTTATGAGCAGTTCTTC	CASSFPGGVYEQFF
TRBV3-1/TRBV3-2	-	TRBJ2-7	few	TGTGCCAGCAGCCAAGGGCCCTACTACGAGCAGTACTTC	CASSQGPYYEQYF
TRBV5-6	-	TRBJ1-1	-	TGTGCCAGCAGCTTCCAGGGGCTGAACACTGAAGCTTTCTTT	CASSFQGLNTEAFF
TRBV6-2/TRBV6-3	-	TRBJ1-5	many	TGTGCCAGCAGTCGTCGTCCCGACAGAGATAGCAATCAGCCCCAGCATTTT	CASSRRPDRDSNQPQHF
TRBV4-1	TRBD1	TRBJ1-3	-	TGCGCCAGCAGCCAAGTAGGTCCGTTTTCAGGGGGCTCTGGAAACACCATATATTTT	CASSQVGPFSGGSGNTIYF
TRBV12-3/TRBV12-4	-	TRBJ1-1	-	TGTGCCAGCAGTTATGTGGGAACTGAAGCTTTCTTT	CASSYVGTEAFF
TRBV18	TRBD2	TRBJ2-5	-	TGTGCCAGCTCACCAAGGCCTAGCGGGGGTTCTCAAGAGACCCAGTACTTC	CASSPRPSGGSQETQYF
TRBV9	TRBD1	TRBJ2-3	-	TGTGCCAGCAGCGTAGGGGGACAGGGGACAAGCACAGATACGCAGTATTTT	CASSVGGQGTSTDTQYF
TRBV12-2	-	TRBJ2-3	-	TGTGCAAGTGTCGCCCTTGCCCCGTATTTT	CASVALAPYF
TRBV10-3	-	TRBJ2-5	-	TGTGCCATCAGTGATCAAGGGGGGGAGACCCAGTACTTC	CAISDQGGETQYF
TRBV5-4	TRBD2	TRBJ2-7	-	TGTGCCAGCAGCTCTAGCGGGCCCGGCTCCTACGAGCAGTACTTC	CASSSSGPGSYEQYF
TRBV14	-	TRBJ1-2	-	TGTGCCAGCAGCCAAGAACGGGACGGGAGGGGTGGTGGCTACACCTTC	CASSQERDGRGGGYTF
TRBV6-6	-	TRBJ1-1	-	TGTGCCAGCAGCCAGGTTGTCCCCGTTGGGGGCACTGAAGCTTTCTTT	CASSQVVPVGGTEAFF
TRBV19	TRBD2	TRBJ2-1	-	TGTGCCAGTAGAAGGCTAGCGGGGGTTGGTGAGCAGTTCTTC	CASRRLAGVGEQFF
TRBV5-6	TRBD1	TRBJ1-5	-	TGTGCCAGCAGCCTCAGGGGGAATCAGCCCCAGCATTTT	CASSLRGNQPQHF
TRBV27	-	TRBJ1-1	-	TGTGCCAGCATCCGAGGGACTGAAGCTTTCTTT	CASIRGTEAFF
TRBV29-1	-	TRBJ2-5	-	TGCAGCGTTCGAGGAATGGTTCCAGGGGAGACCCAGTACTTC	CSVRGMVPGETQYF
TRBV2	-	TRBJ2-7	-	TGTGCCAGCAGGAGTAGGAGGGGGCTACAAGGGGAGCAGTACTTC	CASRSRRGLQGEQYF
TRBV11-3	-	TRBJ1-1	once	TGTGCCAGCACCATAACCTCGGGGGGCTGCGAAGCTTTCTTT	CASTITSGGCEAFF
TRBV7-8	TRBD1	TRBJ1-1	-	TGTGCCAGCAGCACCTACAGGGGTCCGAACACTGAAGCTTTCTTT	CASSTYRGPNTEAFF
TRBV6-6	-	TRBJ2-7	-	TGTGCCAGCACAATGGGGGCAAATACCTACGAGCAGTACTTC	CASTMGANTYEQYF
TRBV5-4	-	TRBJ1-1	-	TGTGCCAGCAGCTTGGAACAGAACACTGAAGCTTTCTTT	CASSLEQNTEAFF
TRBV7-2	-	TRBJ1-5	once	TGTGCCAGCAGCTTAGCGACAGCTAGAGGCCAGCCCCAGCATTTT	CASSLATARGQPQHF
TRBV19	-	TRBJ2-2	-	TGTGCCAGTAGTATCGGGACGGCCGGGGAGCTGTTTTTT	CASSIGTAGELFF
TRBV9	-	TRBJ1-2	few	TGTGCCAGCAGCGTAGGGGTAGGGGTCGATGGCTACACCTTC	CASSVGVGVDGYTF
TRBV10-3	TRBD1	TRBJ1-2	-	TGTGCCATCAGTGAGTCGATCGGGGGGACAGGGACGTATGGCTACACCTTC	CAISESIGGTGTYGYTF
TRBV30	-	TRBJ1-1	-	TGTGCCTTCACGGGACTGCGAATGGCTGAAGCTTTCTTT	CAFTGLRMAEAFF
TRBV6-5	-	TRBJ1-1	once	TGTGCCAGCACAAACACTGAAGCTTTCTTT	CASTNTEAFF
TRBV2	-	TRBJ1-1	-	TGTGCCAGCAGTGGGAGGCAGGGGAGCGCTGAAGCTTTCTTT	CASSGRQGSAEAFF
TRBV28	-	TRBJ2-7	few	TGTGCCAGCAGTTACGGGCTTGTGAGGGAGCAGTACTTC	CASSYGLVREQYF
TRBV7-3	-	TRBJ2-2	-	TGTGCCAGCAGCGGTGCTCGCGGGAACACCGGGGAGCTGTTTTTT	CASSGARGNTGELFF
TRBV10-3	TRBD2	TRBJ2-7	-	TGTGCCATCAGTGGTAGCGGGGGGTCCCACGAGCAGTACTTC	CAISGSGGSHEQYF
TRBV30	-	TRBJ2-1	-	TGTGCCTGGAAGGGGGGGGATCTCTACAATGAGCAGTTCTTC	CAWKGGDLYNEQFF
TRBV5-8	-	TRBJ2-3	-	TGTGCCAGCAGCTTGGGTCTTTTGGGGGGCACAGATACGCAGTATTTT	CASSLGLLGGTDTQYF
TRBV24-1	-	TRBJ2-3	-	TGTGCCACCAGTGTTGGGGGGGGGCGATATACAGATACGCAGTATTTT	CATSVGGGRYTDTQYF
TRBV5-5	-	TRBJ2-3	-	TGTGCCAGCAGCTTGGTTGGCACAGATACGCAGTATTTT	CASSLVGTDTQYF
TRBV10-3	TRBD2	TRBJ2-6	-	TGTGCCATCAGTGATTACCCTAGCGGGGGGAGCTCAAACTCTGGGGCCAACGTCCTGACTTTC	CAISDYPSGGSSNSGANVLTF
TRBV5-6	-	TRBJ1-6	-	TGTGCCAGCAGCTTTTATCACAGGCCATTTCGGTCACCCCTCCACTTT	CASSFYHRPFRSPLHF
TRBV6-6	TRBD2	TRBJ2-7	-	TGTGCCAGCACAATTGAGCGGGGGAGAACCTACGAGCAGTACTTC	CASTIERGRTYEQYF